This T cell receptor beta chain was sequenced in a study of molecular identifiers for immune sequencing clone quantification. The wider study: Replicate RNA from 20,000 or 100,000 naive CD8 T cells formed five aliquots; four were sequenced.

This clonotype was recorded at least ten times. Its specificity is not known. Naive CD8 T cells were sorted as CD8+CD4-CCR7+CD45RA+. The CDR3 sequence is 14 residues long. The J segment lost 4 bases and the V segment lost 3 bases, leaving 4 bases of the junction unmatched. Regarding the study as a whole: Clones that had above 20 RNA copies took up over 97% of effector molecules but under 1% in naive cells. Spiked-in Jurkat TCR RNA corresponding to one cell was reported as detectable against about 1 million naive cells.

Via MiXCR, TCRdb re-called the PCR reads, giving one row per CDR3 protein. Among just over 40,000 distinct CDR3 sequences, about 18% were seen once, and the ten largest hold over 6%. Source material: naive CD8+ T cells from blood, with Jurkat cell RNA spiked in. Subset in this sample: FACS-sorted CD8+CD4-CCR7+CD45RA+ naive T cells. The TCR was taken from a human donor in good health. Some libraries in this study had Jurkat cell RNA spiked in. The chain uses TRBV12-3 or TRBV12-4 and TRBJ2-7; 9 bases agree with TRBD1. CDR3 sequence (DNA): TGTGCCAGCAGTTTTGGAGGGACAGGGTACGAGCAGTACTTC. It codes for CASSFGGTGYEQYF.